These 5 T cell receptor beta chains came from one sample sequenced in a study of shared clonotypes between healthy human individuals (dated by TCRdb to between 2020 and 2021). The protocol used for the library was the immunoSEQ multiplex PCR assay. Not all clones reach the TCRdb copy of this immuneACCESS table, which keeps in-frame sequences only. Checked studies attribute under half of the gap to unresolved V genes and leave the rest unexplained. Across this sample there are a few hundred thousand clones, with over 60% seen only once. The top ten clonotypes cover around 12% of the sample. The sample comprised PBMCs. The receptors here all came from a woman in her thirties or forties in good health. Some clones in this sample may be carry-over from other donors' samples.

V is TRBV18 and J is TRBJ2-5; tentatively, D is TRBD1 (5 bases). V was trimmed by 2 bases and J by 3 bases, leaving 10 bases between them. CDR1 KGHSH and CDR2 LQKENI come from the germline V gene. The CDR3 runs to 14 residues. The CDR3 coding sequence is TGTGCCAGCTCACCAACCACAGGTGAAGAGACCCAGTACTTC. It specifies CASSPTTGEETQYF. Variable domain in full (rest from reference TRBV18 and TRBJ2-5): NAGVMQNPRHLVRRRGQEARLRCSPMKGHSHVYWYRQLPEEGLKFMVYLQKENIIDESGMPKERFSAEFPKEGPSILRIQQVVRGDSAAYFCASSPTTGEETQYFGPGTRLLVL.

This clone was seen only once. V and J are TRBV28 and TRBJ2-4; D remains unclear. Trimming left V 2 bases short and J 0 bases short, with 17 bases between. Germline CDR1 MDHEN, CDR2 SYDVKM. The CDR3 contains 18 residues. The CDR3 reads CASSLRIFVGSAKNIQYF. The CDR3 DNA reads TGTGCCAGCAGTTTACGTATATTTGTCGGGTCAGCCAAAAACATTCAGTACTTC.

The gene calls are TRBV13 and TRBJ1-1; perhaps TRBD1 as D (6 bases). V lost 5 bases, J lost 11 bases, and 18 bases lay in between. Germline V CDR1 and CDR2: PRHDT, FYEKMQ (reference sequence). The CDR3 has 13 amino acids. The CDR3 reads CASSTIGGRSAFF. As DNA, the CDR3 is TGTGCCAGCAGCACTATCGGGGGGCGCTCGGCTTTCTTT.

The chain recombines TRBV10-2 with TRBJ1-1, with D perhaps matching TRBD1 (6 bases). The length of the CDR3 is 12 residues. Germline CDR1 reads WSHSY; CDR2 reads SAAADI. Trimming removed 10 bases from V and 4 bases from J, with 13 bases in between. The chain's CDR3 is CATGGRVTEAFF. The CDR3 DNA is TGCGCCACCGGGGGCAGGGTCACTGAAGCTTTCTTT.

V gene TRBV7-3 combines with J gene TRBJ2-7, with a possible D match to TRBD1 (5 bases). The CDR3 has 14 residues. Germline V gives CDR1 SGHTA, CDR2 FQGTGA. The V end was cut by 2 bases, the J end by 2 bases, with 10 bases between. The CDR3 protein is CASSLGAGPYEQYF. CDR3 DNA: TGTGCCAGCAGCTTAGGAGCAGGGCCCTACGAGCAGTACTTC.